Below, 23 T cell receptor beta chains from the same sample are listed, as sequenced in a study of T-cell memory formation after mild COVID-19 (dated by TCRdb to the early 2020s). To prepare the library, 5' RACE was applied. Sequencing took place on an Illumina NovaSeq 6000. The public reads were reanalyzed by TCRdb: fastp trimming at Q25, MiXCR alignment, in-frame beta chains only. Rows matching on CDR3 protein sequence are summarized as one entry with the most common DNA and genes. The sample records under 250,000 distinct CDR3 sequences, around 26% of which are singletons. The ten largest clones represent about an eighth of the sample. Sequenced sample: PBMCs or a T cell subset sorted from them (not recorded which). Receptors were obtained from an adult woman who had mild COVID-19 (a few samples of this study predate the infection). The sample titles of this study are shuffled in the database, so cell type and time point are left out; the donor was told from shared clones.

This chain connects TRBV7-9 to TRBJ1-2; no reliable D call. The CDR3 is 13 amino acids. Per the germline V gene, CDR1 is SEHNR and CDR2 is FQNEAQ (reference sequence). The V end was cut by 3 bases, the J end by 4 bases, with 9 bases between. The CDR3 here is CASSFDGPYGYTF. Here the CDR3 DNA reads TGTGCCAGCAGCTTCGACGGGCCCTATGGCTACACCTTC.

The chain couples TRBV20-1 to TRBJ2-7; D uncertain. The germline V gene has CDR1 DFQATT and CDR2 SNEGSKA (reference sequence). CDR3 size: 12 residues. V dropped 2 bases and J dropped 2 bases, with 7 bases sitting between them. In DNA form, the CDR3 reads TGCAGTGCTAGACCGACCCCCTACGAGCAGTACTTC. This translates into CSARPTPYEQYF.

This chain joins TRBV2 and TRBJ2-1; D may be TRBD2 (6 bases). Germline V gene data show CDR1 as SNHLY and CDR2 as FYNNEI. Trimming cost V 4 bases and J 10 bases, with 11 bases left between them. The CDR3 is made up of 12 amino acids. The CDR3 nucleotides are TGTGCCAGCAGTGTTGGGACTGGAGAGCAGTTCTTC. Amino acids: CASSVGTGEQFF.

The genes are TRBV7-9 and TRBJ1-2; D unresolved. This CDR3 region has 15 residues. V dropped 6 bases and J dropped 5 bases, with 19 bases sitting between them. Germline lookup yields CDR1 SEHNR and CDR2 FQNEAQ (reference sequence). The DNA of the CDR3 is TGTGCCAGCAGTTTCACACCGACCCCCCTATATGGCTACACCTTC. Its protein is CASSFTPTPLYGYTF. Filled out from reference TRBV7-9 and TRBJ1-2, the complete variable domain reads DTGVSQNPRHKITKRGQNVTFRCDPISEHNRLYWYRQTLGQGPEFLTYFQNEAQLEKSRLLSDRFSAERPKGSFSTLEIQRTEQGDSAMYLCASSFTPTPLYGYTFGSGTRLTVV.

The V call is TRBV3-1, the J call TRBJ2-1, with 7 bases aligning to TRBD2. Germline CDR1 and CDR2: LGHDT and YNNKEL (reference sequence). The J segment lost 3 bases and the V segment lost 4 bases, leaving 12 bases of the junction unmatched. The CDR3 length is 17 residues. CDR3 in amino acids: CASSPSPVGGFYNEQFF. CDR3 sequence (DNA): TGTGCCAGCAGCCCATCACCGGTGGGGGGGTTCTACAATGAGCAGTTCTTC.

In this sample, this clonotype turned up a few times. J is TRBJ2-7 and V is TRBV20-1; the D gene is possibly TRBD2 (5 bases). The CDR3 consists of 12 residues. The ends were cut back, 3 bases at V and 2 bases at J, with 8 bases in the middle. Germline CDR1 DFQATT, CDR2 SNEGSKA (reference sequence). CDR3 DNA: TGCAGTGCTAGGGGAGTGGCCTACGAGCAGTACTTC. It yields the protein CSARGVAYEQYF.

The chain joins TRBV12-3 or TRBV12-4 to TRBJ2-2, with 7 positions matching TRBD2. V lost 7 bases to trimming and J lost 5 bases; unmatched junction nucleotides: 7. This CDR3 is built from 14 residues. In DNA, the CDR3 is TGTGCCAGCAACCTGGGGGGGGAAACCGGGGAGCTGTTTTTT. The encoded protein is CASNLGGETGELFF.

This clonotype was seen only a few times. The rearrangement uses TRBV6-2 or TRBV6-3 and TRBJ2-5; a possible D gene is TRBD2 (6 bases). V shed 4 bases and J shed 1 base, with 13 bases lying between them. Germline V gene lookup returns CDR1 MNHEY and CDR2 SVGEGT. The CDR3 is made up of 15 amino acids. The CDR3 region is CASSSPRLGQETQYF. The CDR3 DNA is TGTGCCAGCAGTTCTCCCCGACTAGGCCAAGAGACCCAGTACTTC.

This clonotype appeared a few times. CDR3 region: CASSLELQVTGELFF. The CDR3 DNA follows: TGTGCCAGCAGCTTAGAACTACAGGTCACCGGGGAGCTGTTTTTT. The rearrangement joins TRBV7-8 to TRBJ2-2, with D perhaps matching TRBD1 (5 bases). The V gene lost 1 base and the J gene lost 4 bases, with 10 bases spanning the gap. The CDR3 is 15 residues long. CDR1 and CDR2 from the germline V gene are SGHVS and FQNEAQ.

The chain has TRBV6-5 and TRBJ2-7; 10 positions agree with TRBD2. The V gene's germline CDR1 is MNHEY and CDR2 SVGAGI. This CDR3 is 15 amino acids long. V lost 0 bases to trimming and J lost 4 bases; unmatched junction nucleotides: 3. The CDR3 here is CASSYSASGSYEQYF. In DNA, the CDR3 is TGTGCCAGCAGTTACTCGGCTAGCGGGAGTTACGAGCAGTACTTC.

This clonotype has just a few counts. The J gene is TRBJ2-1, the V gene TRBV5-1; D may correspond to TRBD1 or TRBD2 (5 bases each). Trimming took 4 bases from V and 8 from J, leaving 16 bases between them. Germline V gives CDR1 SGHRS, CDR2 YFSETQ. This CDR3 comprises 14 residues. The CDR3 DNA follows: TGCGCCAGCAGCCCAGACATGGGGGTGGATGAGCAGTTCTTC. Its protein product is CASSPDMGVDEQFF. The full variable domain, its missing parts supplied by reference TRBV5-1 and TRBJ2-1, is KAGVTQTPRYLIKTRGQQVTLSCSPISGHRSVSWYQQTPGQGLQFLFEYFSETQRNKGNFPGRFSGRQFSNSRSEMNVSTLELGDSALYLCASSPDMGVDEQFFGPGTRLTVL.

This clonotype was detected a few times. The V gene is TRBV6-1, the J gene TRBJ1-1; D uncertain. The V gene lost 2 bases and the J gene lost 8 bases, with 9 bases spanning the gap. The CDR3 has 12 residues. CDR1 is MNHNS, CDR2 SASEGT, per germline. Here the CDR3 reads CASSEHPWEAFF. CDR3 nucleotide sequence: TGTGCCAGCAGTGAACACCCTTGGGAAGCTTTCTTT.

The rearrangement links TRBV24-1 to TRBJ2-1; D not certain. This CDR3 spans 14 amino acids. Germline lookup yields CDR1 KGHDR and CDR2 SFDVKD. V gave up 1 base and J gave up 4 bases, with 7 bases separating them. The DNA for the CDR3 is TGTGCCACCAGTGATTTCGGCGGATACAATGAGCAGTTCTTC. This encodes CATSDFGGYNEQFF.

V and J are TRBV29-1 and TRBJ1-1, with 12 positions matching TRBD1. With V trimmed by 6 bases and J by 4 bases, 3 bases remained unmatched. This CDR3 is built from 13 residues. The germline gives CDR1 SQVTM, CDR2 ANQGSEA. The CDR3 protein is CSVGTGGGTEAFF. The CDR3 DNA is TGCAGCGTCGGGACAGGGGGCGGCACTGAAGCTTTCTTT.

In this sample, this clonotype turned up a few times. The V and J genes are TRBV19 and TRBJ2-4; D may correspond to TRBD1 or TRBD2 (5 bases each). From germline, CDR1 is LNHDA and CDR2 SQIVND (reference sequence). The CDR3 extends over 17 amino acids. The V gene lost 3 bases and the J gene lost 0 bases, with 15 bases spanning the gap. CDR3 sequence reads: CASSILKGTLAKNIQYF. CDR3 DNA sequence: TGTGCCAGTAGTATCCTTAAAGGGACCTTAGCCAAAAACATTCAGTACTTC.

V is TRBV5-1 and J is TRBJ2-3; D is possibly TRBD2 (6 bases). This CDR3 is 13 amino acids long. The V end was cut by 8 bases, the J end by 5 bases, with 15 bases between. The germline CDR1 and CDR2 sequences are SGHRS and YFSETQ. CDR3 loop: CASTTSRVDTQYF. The CDR3, as DNA: TGCGCCAGTACCACTAGCAGGGTAGATACGCAGTATTTT.

This clonotype was recorded a few times. The chain uses TRBV4-3 and TRBJ2-2; 7 nucleotides match TRBD1. CDR1 and CDR2 from the germline V gene are LGHNA and YSLEER. After removal of 0 bases from V and 8 bases from J, the junction contained 9 bases not matched to a gene. This CDR3 has 16 amino acids. The CDR3 nucleotides are TGCGCCAGCAGCCAAGATGAAAAACAGGGGATGGGGGAGCTGTTTTTT. It specifies CASSQDEKQGMGELFF.

The genes are TRBV6-5 and TRBJ2-7; D possibly corresponds to TRBD1 (5 bases). Germline CDR1 reads MNHEY; CDR2 reads SVGAGI. V lost 0 bases and J lost 6, with 9 bases in between. The CDR3 is made up of 13 amino acids. The CDR3: CASSYSAGPEQYF. The CDR3 DNA reads as TGTGCCAGCAGTTACTCGGCAGGGCCCGAGCAGTACTTC.

This clonotype turned up a few times. The genes are TRBV20-1 and TRBJ2-3; 10 bases agree with TRBD2. Trimming took 1 base from V and 2 from J; bases not matched to a gene: 3. There are 15 residues in the CDR3. The V gene's germline CDR1 is DFQATT and CDR2 SNEGSKA (reference sequence). The CDR3 bases are TGCAGTGCTAGAGCAAGCGGGAGGGCCACAGATACGCAGTATTTT. This translates into CSARASGRATDTQYF.

The gene calls are TRBV18 and TRBJ2-7; tentatively, D is TRBD1 (6 bases). The CDR3 spans 12 residues. Trimming shortened V by 5 bases and J by 6 bases, and 11 bases separated the two germline ends. The germline CDR1 and CDR2 sequences are KGHSH and LQKENI. The chain's CDR3 is CASSKGGSEQYF. The CDR3 DNA reads TGTGCCAGCTCAAAAGGGGGTTCCGAGCAGTACTTC. The full variable domain, in which reference TRBV18 and TRBJ2-7 provide the parts outside the CDR3, is NAGVMQNPRHLVRRRGQEARLRCSPMKGHSHVYWYRQLPEEGLKFMVYLQKENIIDESGMPKERFSAEFPKEGPSILRIQQVVRGDSAAYFCASSKGGSEQYFGPGTRLTVT.

The chain combines TRBV9 with TRBJ2-7; D is unclear. The CDR3 is 15 residues long. Per the germline V gene, CDR1 is SGDLS and CDR2 is YYNGEE. V was clipped by 0 bases and J by 0 bases, with 10 bases between them. The CDR3 is CASSVAPGPSYEQYF. For the CDR3, the DNA is TGTGCCAGCAGCGTAGCTCCCGGGCCCTCCTACGAGCAGTACTTC.

The V and J genes are TRBV7-3 and TRBJ2-1; TRBD2 matches 11 bases. The CDR3 spans 15 residues. The germline gives CDR1 SGHTA, CDR2 FQGTGA. J was trimmed by 7 bases and V by 3 bases; bases with no gene match: 5. CDR3 loop: CASSFSGGALNEQFF. The CDR3 DNA sequence: TGTGCCAGCAGCTTTAGCGGGGGGGCGTTAAATGAGCAGTTCTTC.

This clonotype was counted a few times. This chain joins TRBV5-6 and TRBJ2-3; possibly TRBD1 for D (6 bases). The germline CDR1 and CDR2 sequences are SGHDT and YYEEEE. Trimming removed 4 bases at V and 0 bases at J, with 15 bases between. The CDR3 extends over 16 amino acids. For the CDR3, the DNA is TGTGCCAGCAGCCTCCAAGAGGACAGCAGCACAGATACGCAGTATTTT. This codes for CASSLQEDSSTDTQYF.